This is a list of T cell receptor beta chains from one sample in a study of shared clonotypes between healthy human individuals. Repertoires were generated with immunoSEQ multiplex PCR, while TCRdb's copy carries only in-frame clones and drops some. This table has 2,500,000 or so clones, over 85% appearing once. The material sequenced was naive CD4+ T cells from PBMCs. The receptor source for this set is a man between 18 and 29 years old in good health. Some clones in this sample may be carry-over from other donors' samples. CDR3s include the opening cysteine and the closing phenylalanine or tryptophan. D genes are given only for firm matches. Some rows have no size entry. The others give once, few or many, or a class for an expanded clone.

abundance: NA; d_gene: NA; j_gene: TRBJ2-4; v_gene: TRBV6-1; CDR3nt: TGTGCCAGCAGTGAAGGGAGGGGGCTCGGAGACAAAAACATTCAGTACTTC; CDR3aa: CASSEGRGLGDKNIQYF
abundance: NA; d_gene: TRBD1; j_gene: TRBJ1-5; v_gene: TRBV19; CDR3nt: TGTGCCAGTAGTATACGGGGACAGGTCTATAGCAATCAGCCCCAGCATTTT; CDR3aa: CASSIRGQVYSNQPQHF
abundance: NA; d_gene: NA; j_gene: TRBJ1-1; v_gene: TRBV28; CDR3nt: TGTGCCAGCAGAGGACGTAAGCTGCTTACTAGTAAAGCTTTCTTT; CDR3aa: CASRGRKLLTSKAFF
abundance: NA; d_gene: NA; j_gene: TRBJ2-7; v_gene: TRBV5-1; CDR3nt: TGCGCCAGCAGCTTGACGGACGAGCAGTACTTC; CDR3aa: CASSLTDEQYF
abundance: NA; d_gene: TRBD1; j_gene: TRBJ2-7; v_gene: TRBV5-1; CDR3nt: TGCGCCAGCAGCCATGGGACAGCCTACGAGCAGTACTTC; CDR3aa: CASSHGTAYEQYF
abundance: NA; d_gene: NA; j_gene: TRBJ2-7; v_gene: TRBV19; CDR3nt: TGTGCCAGTAGTACGAGGAGGGAGTCCTACGAGCAGTACTTC; CDR3aa: CASSTRRESYEQYF
abundance: NA; d_gene: TRBD1; j_gene: TRBJ1-2; v_gene: TRBV28; CDR3nt: TGTGCCAGCAGTCCGGGACAGCCGTATGGCTACACCTTC; CDR3aa: CASSPGQPYGYTF
abundance: once; d_gene: NA; j_gene: TRBJ2-7; v_gene: TRBV5-1; CDR3nt: TGCGCCAGCAGCTTGTCGGGGCTGGCCGAGCAGTACTTC; CDR3aa: CASSLSGLAEQYF
abundance: NA; d_gene: NA; j_gene: TRBJ2-1; v_gene: TRBV9; CDR3nt: TGTGCCAGCAGCGTCAATACCGACAATGAGCAGTTCTTC; CDR3aa: CASSVNTDNEQFF
abundance: NA; d_gene: NA; j_gene: TRBJ1-2; v_gene: TRBV5-1; CDR3nt: TGCGCCAGCAGTTCCCTTGGACAGTCTGAGTACGGCTATGGCTACACCTTC; CDR3aa: CASSSLGQSEYGYGYTF
abundance: NA; d_gene: NA; j_gene: TRBJ2-7; v_gene: TRBV15; CDR3nt: TGTGCCACCAGCAGAGATCCGGGAAAGCAGTACTTC; CDR3aa: CATSRDPGKQYF
abundance: NA; d_gene: NA; j_gene: TRBJ2-5; v_gene: TRBV11-2; CDR3nt: TGTGCCAGCAGCTTCGGAGGACAGACCCAAGAGACCCAGTACTTC; CDR3aa: CASSFGGQTQETQYF
abundance: NA; d_gene: NA; j_gene: TRBJ2-7; v_gene: TRBV7-2; CDR3nt: TGTGCCAGCAGCTTAGCGATCCGGGACGAGCAGTACTTC; CDR3aa: CASSLAIRDEQYF
abundance: few; d_gene: NA; j_gene: TRBJ1-5; v_gene: TRBV6-5; CDR3nt: TGTGCCAGCACCCCAACCACGGGAGGCAATCAGCCCCAGCATTTT; CDR3aa: CASTPTTGGNQPQHF
abundance: NA; d_gene: TRBD1; j_gene: TRBJ1-5; v_gene: TRBV28; CDR3nt: TGTGCCAGCAGTTTCCTTGGGACAGGGGATTTGAATCAGCCCCAGCATTTT; CDR3aa: CASSFLGTGDLNQPQHF
abundance: NA; d_gene: NA; j_gene: TRBJ2-3; v_gene: TRBV10-2; CDR3nt: TGCGCCAGCAGTGAGCTCGGACAGAAACGCACAGATACGCAGTATTTT; CDR3aa: CASSELGQKRTDTQYF
abundance: NA; d_gene: NA; j_gene: TRBJ2-3; v_gene: TRBV9; CDR3nt: TGTGCCAGCAGCACCGGGGGGCGGCTGGGGTCGGATACGCAGTATTTT; CDR3aa: CASSTGGRLGSDTQYF
abundance: NA; d_gene: NA; j_gene: TRBJ2-7; v_gene: TRBV15; CDR3nt: TGTGCCACCAGCAGAGCCGGGGTCGGCGAGCAGTACTTC; CDR3aa: CATSRAGVGEQYF
abundance: NA; d_gene: TRBD2; j_gene: TRBJ2-3; v_gene: TRBV4-1; CDR3nt: TGCGCCAGCAGCCAGCGGACTAGCGGGGACAACACAGATACGCAGTATTTT; CDR3aa: CASSQRTSGDNTDTQYF
abundance: NA; d_gene: NA; j_gene: TRBJ2-5; v_gene: TRBV20-1; CDR3nt: TGCAGTGCTTTTGGGATGGAGACCCAGTACTTC; CDR3aa: CSAFGMETQYF
abundance: once; d_gene: TRBD1; j_gene: TRBJ2-5; v_gene: TRBV2; CDR3nt: TGTGCCAGCAGCATGGACAGGGTTGTGTTAGAGACCCAGTACTTC; CDR3aa: CASSMDRVVLETQYF
abundance: NA; d_gene: NA; j_gene: TRBJ2-7; v_gene: TRBV6-6; CDR3nt: TGTGCCAGCGAAGACGGAGAGGGTGGAACCTACGAGCAGTACTTC; CDR3aa: CASEDGEGGTYEQYF
abundance: NA; d_gene: TRBD1; j_gene: TRBJ1-1; v_gene: TRBV29-1; CDR3nt: TGCAGCGTCCAGCTCGGAACAGGGGGCACTGAAGCTTTCTTT; CDR3aa: CSVQLGTGGTEAFF
abundance: NA; d_gene: NA; j_gene: TRBJ2-2; v_gene: TRBV9; CDR3nt: TGTGCCAGCAGCGGATCCGGGGAGCTGTTTTTT; CDR3aa: CASSGSGELFF
abundance: NA; d_gene: NA; j_gene: TRBJ2-2; v_gene: TRBV7-9; CDR3nt: TGTGCCAGCAGCCCAGACTCCAGGGCCCCCGGGGAGCTGTTTTTT; CDR3aa: CASSPDSRAPGELFF
abundance: NA; d_gene: NA; j_gene: TRBJ2-7; v_gene: TRBV6-6; CDR3nt: TGTGCCAGCAGTTATATGCAGGGGCGGAACGAGCAGTACTTC; CDR3aa: CASSYMQGRNEQYF
abundance: NA; d_gene: TRBD2; j_gene: TRBJ2-7; v_gene: TRBV28; CDR3nt: TGTGCCAGCAGCATAGCGGGATACGAGCAGTACTTC; CDR3aa: CASSIAGYEQYF
abundance: NA; d_gene: TRBD1; j_gene: TRBJ2-7; v_gene: TRBV10-2; CDR3nt: TGCGCCAGTTCGGACAGGCGGAGCTCCTACGAGCAGTACTTC; CDR3aa: CASSDRRSSYEQYF
abundance: NA; d_gene: TRBD2; j_gene: TRBJ2-1; v_gene: TRBV7-3; CDR3nt: TGTGCCAGCACCTTGACTAGCGGAAACAATGAGCAGTTCTTC; CDR3aa: CASTLTSGNNEQFF